This TCR beta chain was captured in a study of blood T cell repertoires in COVID-19. Overall study: Samples representing acute and convalescent COVID-19 were sourced from the United States, Italy and Spain. Sources were T cells, B-cell-depleted T cells, or PBMCs; the material itself was cDNA or gDNA.

This clone was observed a handful of times. Assay used: immunoSEQ multiplex PCR; TCRdb lists only in-frame clones, some missing. The repertoire holds around 100,000 clones, with around four fifths as singletons. The sample comprised peripheral blood. The receptor's source is a man between 60 and 70 years old with acute or convalescent COVID-19.

As DNA, the CDR3 is TGTGCCAGCAGCCAGAGACGGGACACCTTGAACACCGGGGAGCTGTTTTTT. Its protein is CASSQRRDTLNTGELFF. The chain is built from TRBV3-1 (or the pseudogene TRBV3-2) and TRBJ2-2, with D possibly TRBD1 on 6 matching bases. CDR1 is LGHDT and CDR2 is YNNKEL in the germline V gene (reference sequence). V shed 3 bases and J shed 1 base, with 15 bases lying between them. This CDR3 has 17 residues.